A single sample gave rise to the 17 T cell receptor beta chains below, sequenced in a study of blood T cell repertoires in COVID-19. TCRdb's table, derived via immunoSEQ multiplex PCR, lists solely in-frame clones and lacks some. The data contain under 300,000 clones, around nine tenths of them singletons. The sample was PBMCs or T cells enriched from blood (not recorded which). The source is a woman aged 60-70 years who had recovered from COVID-19.

The chain has TRBV24-1 and TRBJ1-3; D ambiguous. The length of the CDR3 is 13 residues. CDR1 and CDR2 from the germline V gene are KGHDR and SFDVKD. Trimming removed 0 bases from V and 7 bases from J, with 6 bases in between. The CDR3: CATSDLPGNTIYF. CDR3 DNA: TGTGCCACCAGTGATTTGCCAGGCAACACCATATATTTT.

In its sample, this clone was seen once. The CDR3 DNA reads TGTGCCAGCAGCTTGGCCCTTCTAGCGGGAGGGCGTGAGACCCAGTACTTC. It codes for CASSLALLAGGRETQYF. The rearrangement joins TRBV7-9 to TRBJ2-5; TRBD2 matches at 12 bases. V lost 3 bases and J lost 5; bases outside the gene matches: 10. Germline V gene data show CDR1 as SEHNR and CDR2 as FQNEAQ (reference sequence). The CDR3 extends over 17 amino acids. Supplemented by reference TRBV7-9 and TRBJ2-5, the full variable domain reads DTGVSQNPRHKITKRGQNVTFRCDPISEHNRLYWYRQTLGQGPEFLTYFQNEAQLEKSRLLSDRFSAERPKGSFSTLEIQRTEQGDSAMYLCASSLALLAGGRETQYFGPGTRLLVL.

The V and J genes are TRBV28 and TRBJ1-1; possible D gene TRBD1, 6 bases. Deletions cut 0 bases from V and 6 bases from J, with 17 bases between. The CDR3 runs 16 residues. Germline assignment: CDR1 MDHEN and CDR2 SYDVKM. This chain's CDR3 is CASSLWGGGPKAEAFF. CDR3 in DNA: TGTGCCAGCAGTTTATGGGGCGGGGGGCCGAAGGCTGAAGCTTTCTTT.

This chain links TRBV5-4 with TRBJ1-2; D remains unclear. Germline V gene sequence: CDR1 SGHNT, CDR2 YYREEE (reference sequence). Deletions cut 5 bases from V and 0 bases from J, with 14 bases between. The CDR3 is 15 residues long. The CDR3 coding sequence is TGTGCCAGCAGACCCGAGGAGGGTCCTAACTATGGCTACACCTTC. Encoded protein: CASRPEEGPNYGYTF.

The CDR3 DNA reads as TGTCGGGTCGCGTGCTGGGGCTACACCTTC. Translated: CRVACWGYTF. The rearrangement links TRBV6-5 to TRBJ1-2; no clear D. CDR3 size: 10 residues. The germline gives CDR1 MNHEY, CDR2 SVGAGI.

The chain joins TRBV27 to TRBJ1-2; 8 positions agree with TRBD1. Trimming at V came to 1 base and at J to 6 bases, leaving 4 bases not matched to a gene. Germline CDR1 and CDR2: MNHEY and SMNVEV (reference sequence). The CDR3 covers 14 residues. The DNA of the CDR3 is TGTGCCAGCAGTTTATGGGCAGGGGGCGATGGCTACACCTTC. Protein product: CASSLWAGGDGYTF.

This chain uses TRBV28 with TRBJ2-1; perhaps TRBD2 as D (6 bases). Deletions cut 6 bases from V and 4 bases from J, with 13 bases between. CDR1 is MDHEN, CDR2 SYDVKM, per germline. This CDR3 is built from 14 residues. CDR3 sequence (DNA): TGTGCCAGCAGCCCTGGACTAACTTACAATGAGCAGTTCTTC. It codes for CASSPGLTYNEQFF.

This clone was seen just once. CDR3 in amino acids: CASKPPGLGNTGELFF. The CDR3 nucleotides read TGTGCCAGCAAACCCCCCGGACTAGGGAACACCGGGGAGCTGTTTTTT. The rearrangement joins TRBV28 to TRBJ2-2; the match to TRBD2 covers 7 bases. The germline V gene encodes CDR1 MDHEN and CDR2 SYDVKM. With V trimmed by 7 bases and J by 1 base, 9 bases remained unmatched. The CDR3 is 16 amino acids.

The J gene is TRBJ1-2, the V gene TRBV19, with D tentatively TRBD1 (5 bases). The CDR3 contains 15 residues. V dropped 9 bases and J dropped 5 bases, with 22 bases sitting between them. Germline assignment: CDR1 LNHDA and CDR2 SQIVND (reference sequence). The CDR3 DNA follows: TGTGCCAGCGCAATTGGAGAGGAGGGACTGTATGGCTACACCTTC. Its translation is CASAIGEEGLYGYTF.

The chain uses TRBV5-5 and TRBJ2-1, with unresolved D. V shed 0 bases and J shed 0 bases, with 7 bases lying between them. The CDR3 runs 15 residues. Germline CDR1 and CDR2: SGHKS and YYEKEE (reference sequence). This CDR3 reads CASSLGYSSYNEQFF. The CDR3 DNA is TGTGCCAGCAGCTTGGGCTACTCCTCCTACAATGAGCAGTTCTTC.

The table lists this clone with a few counts. The chain is built from TRBV5-5 and TRBJ1-2; perhaps TRBD1 as D (6 bases). This CDR3 comprises 14 residues. The ends were cut back, 7 bases at V and 8 bases at J, with 21 bases in the middle. CDR1 SGHKS and CDR2 YYEKEE come from the germline V gene (reference sequence). CDR3 sequence reads: CASSDTGQLRGYTF. The CDR3 DNA is TGTGCCAGCTCTGATACAGGACAGCTCAGGGGCTACACCTTC.

V and J are TRBV28 and TRBJ2-7; a weak D match, TRBD2 (6 bases). Deletions cut 4 bases from V and 0 bases from J, with 10 bases between. This CDR3 comprises 14 residues. Per the germline V gene, CDR1 is MDHEN and CDR2 is SYDVKM. The CDR3 loop reads CASSSSVSSYEQYF. DNA of the CDR3: TGTGCCAGCAGTTCTAGCGTGAGCTCCTACGAGCAGTACTTC.

The chain uses TRBV5-4 and TRBJ2-7, with D tentatively TRBD2 (7 bases). Looked up from germline, CDR1 is SGHNT and CDR2 is YYREEE (reference sequence). The CDR3 has 15 amino acids. V was clipped by 0 bases and J by 2 bases, with 12 bases between them. CDR3 sequence reads: CASSLGGGETYEQYF. The CDR3 bases are TGTGCCAGCAGCTTGGGGGGGGGCGAGACCTACGAGCAGTACTTC.

J is TRBJ1-2 and V is TRBV6-5; the D gene is possibly TRBD1 (5 bases). This CDR3 has 13 amino acids. Germline V gene lookup returns CDR1 MNHEY and CDR2 SVGAGI. Trimming removed 7 bases from V and 3 bases from J, with 12 bases in between. The CDR3 DNA follows: TGTGCCAGCACCTCGGGGGGGTACTATGGCTACACCTTC. Amino acids: CASTSGGYYGYTF.

The V call is TRBV7-3, the J call TRBJ2-1; 7 bases line up with TRBD2. V trimming: 5 bases; J trimming: 7 bases; junction bases outside the gene matches: 5. CDR1 and CDR2 (germline): SGHTA, FQGTGA. This CDR3 spans 13 amino acids. The CDR3 is CASSIGRQNEQFF. CDR3 nucleotides: TGTGCCAGCAGCATCGGGAGGCAGAATGAGCAGTTCTTC.

The chain employs TRBV6-1 and TRBJ2-3, with a weak D call TRBD2 (5 bases). CDR1 and CDR2 (germline): MNHNS, SASEGT. Trimming took 0 bases from V and 8 from J, leaving 9 bases between them. The CDR3 totals 13 residues. The CDR3 sequence: CASSEASDVTQYF. The CDR3 bases are TGTGCCAGCAGTGAAGCTAGCGATGTTACGCAGTATTTT.

This clone was seen only once. J is TRBJ1-3 and V is TRBV27; no clear D gene. V gave up 7 bases and J gave up 0 bases, with 19 bases separating them. The CDR3 spans 17 residues. Germline loops: CDR1 MNHEY, CDR2 SMNVEV (reference sequence). CDR3 sequence reads: CASTPVGGPSSGNTIYF. CDR3 coding DNA: TGTGCCAGCACCCCAGTAGGAGGCCCTAGCTCTGGAAACACCATATATTTT.